Each of the 18 T cell receptor beta chains below was sequenced from the same sample in a study of CD4+ T cells in melanoma. This table comes from immunoSEQ multiplex PCR, and its TCRdb copy is limited to in-frame clones, with some not included. The sample shows 9,900 or so clones, 75% to 80% of them seen only once. The sample consisted of cells from a culture (not recorded whether cultured in vitro). These receptors were obtained from a human donor with melanoma.

The rearrangement uses TRBV19 and TRBJ1-5, with D maybe TRBD1 (6 bases). Germline CDR1 is LNHDA and CDR2 is SQIVND (reference sequence). The germline V and J ends were trimmed by 9 bases and 5 bases, with 20 bases remaining between them. This CDR3 contains 15 residues. This CDR3 is CASHRRGQGYQPQHF. In DNA form, the CDR3 reads TGTGCCAGCCATCGACGGGGGCAGGGTTATCAGCCCCAGCATTTT.

CDR3 bases: TGTGCCAGCAGTGAATACCTCCCAACCTACAATGAGCAGTTCTTC. Translation gives CASSEYLPTYNEQFF. The chain links TRBV25-1 to TRBJ2-1; no clear D. The CDR3 length is 15 residues. Per the germline V gene, CDR1 is MGHDK and CDR2 is SYGVNS. V lost 0 bases and J lost 2, with 8 bases in between.

The chain links TRBV4-2 to TRBJ1-2; 7 positions match TRBD1. Germline values: CDR1 LGHNA, CDR2 YNFKEQ. This CDR3 contains 14 residues. J gave up 8 bases and V 0 bases, and 6 bases lay outside the gene matches. CDR3 in DNA: TGTGCCAGCAGCCAAGAACCAGGGGGAATGGGCTACACCTTC. Its translation is CASSQEPGGMGYTF.

Only a few counts were recorded for this clone. The gene calls are TRBV7-2 and TRBJ1-6, with TRBD1 matching over 9 bases. From germline, CDR1 is SGHTA and CDR2 FQGNSA. CDR3 size: 15 residues. J lost 7 bases, V lost 5 bases, and 6 bases had no gene match. CDR3 bases: TGTGCCAGCAGCCCCCGACAGGGGGGAAATTCACCCCTCCACTTT. Translated, it gives CASSPRQGGNSPLHF.

The chain is built from TRBV5-1 and TRBJ1-1; weak D call: TRBD1 (6 bases). The V and J ends lost 3 bases and 0 bases respectively, with 12 bases between them. The CDR3 is made up of 15 amino acids. The germline V gene encodes CDR1 SGHRS and CDR2 YFSETQ. The CDR3 protein is CASSYQTGMNTEAFF. The CDR3, as DNA: TGCGCCAGCAGCTACCAGACAGGCATGAACACTGAAGCTTTCTTT.

The chain combines TRBV29-1 with TRBJ1-1, with D possibly matching TRBD1 (5 bases). Germline loops: CDR1 SQVTM, CDR2 ANQGSEA. This CDR3 has 10 amino acids. The V end was cut by 7 bases, the J end by 7 bases, with 10 bases between. The CDR3 loop reads CSAGDGEAFF. For the CDR3, the DNA is TGCAGCGCCGGGGACGGTGAAGCTTTCTTT.

This clone came up once. The chain links TRBV28 to TRBJ1-4; possibly TRBD1 for D (6 bases). V lost 6 bases to trimming and J lost 8 bases, with 22 bases between them. Germline V lookup: CDR1 MDHEN, CDR2 SYDVKM. The CDR3 length is 16 residues. CDR3 bases: TGTGCCAGCAGGGCACCAACAGGGAGTCATGAGGAAAAACTGTTTTTT. The encoded protein is CASRAPTGSHEEKLFF.

This clone was recorded only once. CDR3 residues: CASSLAGAFYEQYF. The CDR3 coding sequence is TGTGCCAGCAGTCTAGCGGGGGCCTTCTACGAGCAGTACTTC. This chain connects TRBV6-5 to TRBJ2-7, with 10 bases lining up with TRBD2. The CDR3 is made up of 14 amino acids. Germline V CDR1 and CDR2: MNHEY, SVGAGI. V dropped 5 bases and J dropped 3; count of bases not matched to a gene: 4.

This clone was seen once. The V gene is TRBV24-1, the J gene TRBJ2-3, with 10 bases fitting TRBD2. The CDR3 loop spans 16 amino acids. Germline V lookup: CDR1 KGHDR, CDR2 SFDVKD. V trimming: 3 bases; J trimming: 1 base; junction bases outside the gene matches: 3. This chain's CDR3 is CATSDKAGGGTDTQYF. The CDR3 DNA is TGTGCCACCAGTGATAAAGCGGGGGGGGGCACAGATACGCAGTATTTT.

The J gene is TRBJ1-1, the V gene TRBV11-2; 7 bases match TRBD1. Germline V CDR1 and CDR2: SGHAT, FQNNGV. V lost 5 bases and J lost 0; bases outside the gene matches: 6. This CDR3 has 15 residues. This chain's CDR3 is CASSRVGQLNTEAFF. CDR3 nucleotide sequence: TGTGCCAGCAGCCGGGTGGGACAGCTGAACACTGAAGCTTTCTTT.

V gene TRBV18 combines with J gene TRBJ1-6; D unclear. The germline V gene has CDR1 KGHSH and CDR2 LQKENI. CDR3 length: 15 amino acids. V was clipped by 8 bases and J by 2 bases, with 13 bases between them. The CDR3 here is CASAREATYNSPLHF. DNA of the CDR3: TGTGCCAGCGCCCGGGAAGCGACCTATAATTCACCCCTCCACTTT.

A few counts support this clone. This chain uses TRBV5-1 with TRBJ1-3; D uncertain. CDR3 size: 17 residues. Looked up from germline, CDR1 is SGHRS and CDR2 is YFSETQ. Trimming cost V 1 base and J 0 bases, with 14 bases left between them. CDR3 region: CASSLQPDLTSGNTIYF. CDR3 nucleotides: TGCGCCAGCAGCTTGCAACCAGACCTTACCTCTGGAAACACCATATATTTT. Variable domain in full (rest from reference TRBV5-1 and TRBJ1-3): KAGVTQTPRYLIKTRGQQVTLSCSPISGHRSVSWYQQTPGQGLQFLFEYFSETQRNKGNFPGRFSGRQFSNSRSEMNVSTLELGDSALYLCASSLQPDLTSGNTIYFGEGSWLTVV.

The chain links TRBV13 to TRBJ2-7; D remains ambiguous. This CDR3 contains 13 residues. CDR1 is PRHDT and CDR2 is FYEKMQ in the germline V gene (reference sequence). Trimming removed 4 bases from V and 6 bases from J, with 13 bases in between. The CDR3 DNA reads TGTGCCAGCAGCTCAGACTCTAAACGCGAGCAGTACTTC. Protein: CASSSDSKREQYF.

This clone appeared a few times. This chain joins TRBV6-6 and TRBJ1-4; the D is unclear. Germline CDR1 and CDR2: MNHNY and SVGAGI (reference sequence). V dropped 6 bases and J dropped 4 bases, with 9 bases sitting between them. This CDR3 has 13 residues. CDR3 sequence (DNA): TGTGCCAGCAGCCTCGATTATAATGAAAAACTGTTTTTT. Amino acids: CASSLDYNEKLFF.

The V and J genes are TRBV18 and TRBJ1-6, with a possible D match to TRBD1 (5 bases). V was trimmed by 6 bases and J by 5 bases, leaving 17 bases between them. The CDR3 spans 16 residues. Germline CDR1 and CDR2: KGHSH and LQKENI. Written as DNA, the CDR3 is TGTGCCAGCTCCAAGGGGCTGGTCCGGGATAATTCACCCCTCCACTTT. It codes for CASSKGLVRDNSPLHF.

The V and J genes are TRBV9 and TRBJ2-1, with D possibly TRBD2 on 7 matching bases. Trimming cost V 2 bases and J 8 bases, with 17 bases left between them. The CDR3 has 15 residues. Germline-derived CDR1 and CDR2 are SGDLS and YYNGEE. The CDR3: CASSVEGGALHEQFF. DNA of the CDR3: TGTGCCAGCAGCGTCGAGGGGGGGGCCCTTCATGAGCAGTTCTTC.

V is TRBV11-2 and J is TRBJ2-5, with 7 bases lining up with TRBD1. The V gene end was trimmed by 5 bases and the J gene end by 3 bases; junction bases not matched to a gene: 3. Germline assignment: CDR1 SGHAT and CDR2 FQNNGV. The CDR3 is made up of 13 amino acids. CDR3: CASSRTGKETQYF. The CDR3 DNA reads as TGTGCCAGCAGCCGGACAGGAAAAGAGACCCAGTACTTC. Complete variable domain (other parts from reference TRBV11-2 and TRBJ2-5): EAGVAQSPRYKIIEKRQSVAFWCNPISGHATLYWYQQILGQGPKLLIQFQNNGVVDDSQLPKDRFSAERLKGVDSTLKIQPAKLEDSAVYLCASSRTGKETQYFGPGTRLLVL.

The V gene is TRBV5-1, the J gene TRBJ1-6, with unresolved D. The CDR3 extends over 18 amino acids. CDR1 SGHRS and CDR2 YFSETQ come from the germline V gene. The V and J ends lost 0 bases and 1 base respectively, with 14 bases between them. In DNA, the CDR3 is TGCGCCAGCAGCTTGGAGCCATGGGGAGGGTCCTATAATTCACCCCTCCACTTT. Amino acid sequence: CASSLEPWGGSYNSPLHF.